This TCR beta chain was sequenced for a study of T cell responses to AZD1222 COVID-19 vaccine. Study summary: Pooling was applied to second doses at about 4 or about 12 weeks. Findings of the study overall: As reported, nearly half of all spike-specific TCRs target variant regions that are unmutated.

With 5 bases removed from V and 1 base from J, the gap between germline ends came to 6 bases. The CDR3 loop spans 13 amino acids. Germline CDR1 MNHEY, CDR2 SMNVEV (reference sequence). A word on this clone: The antigen remains undetermined.

Here immunoSEQ multiplex PCR was the method, and the copy in TCRdb shows in-frame clones only, minus some. The table includes tens of thousands of clones, roughly 87% detected once. The receptor was derived from an adult in good health. The sample here was peripheral blood, taken on day 0 of AZD1222 vaccination. The chain combines TRBV27 with TRBJ1-5; D uncertain. The CDR3 DNA reads as TGTGCCAGCAGTGAATTAAGCAATCAGCCCCAGCATTTT. As protein: CASSELSNQPQHF.